These 10 T cell receptor beta chains share one sample of origin, sequenced in a study of T cell changes during pregnancy in multiple sclerosis (dated by TCRdb to the late 2010s). The library was prepared using the immunoSEQ multiplex PCR assay. TCRdb's version of the immuneACCESS table is confined to in-frame rearrangements and falls short of the full clone set. An unresolved V gene accounts for under half of the shortfall where checked; the remainder is of unknown origin. In this sample the table shows 45,000 to 55,000 clones, 90% to 95% of which occur a single time. Jointly, the top ten make up roughly 5.4% of the sample. The source was CD8+ T cells from peripheral blood mononuclear cells, collected before pregnancy. The receptors were gathered from a female donor with multiple sclerosis, enrolled in a pregnancy study.

The V call is TRBV19, the J call TRBJ2-3; 13 bases are shared with TRBD2. Germline assignment: CDR1 LNHDA and CDR2 SQIVND (reference sequence). CDR3 length: 16 amino acids. Trimming at V came to 10 bases and at J to 5 bases, leaving 12 bases not matched to a gene. CDR3 protein: CATTILAGGHQDTQYF. The CDR3 bases are TGTGCCACCACGATACTAGCGGGAGGGCATCAAGATACGCAGTATTTT. Drawing the rest from reference TRBV19 and TRBJ2-3, the complete variable domain is DGGITQSPKYLFRKEGQNVTLSCEQNLNHDAMYWYRQDPGQGLRLIYYSQIVNDFQKGDIAEGYSVSREKKESFPLTVTSAQKNPTAFYLCATTILAGGHQDTQYFGPGTRLTVL.

The chain employs TRBV13 and TRBJ1-1, with D uncertain. Trimming left V 4 bases short and J 7 bases short, with 13 bases between. Germline V gene lookup returns CDR1 PRHDT and CDR2 FYEKMQ (reference sequence). The CDR3 spans 13 residues. For the CDR3, the DNA is TGTGCCAGCAGCTCCGGGGTAGTGAGTGAAGCTTTCTTT. This gives the protein CASSSGVVSEAFF.

This clone was observed a single time. The V gene is TRBV27, the J gene TRBJ2-5; tentative D call: TRBD1 (5 bases). V lost 5 bases to trimming and J lost 5 bases, with 12 bases between them. The V gene's germline CDR1 is MNHEY and CDR2 SMNVEV (reference sequence). There are 13 residues in the CDR3. This CDR3 is CASSLGQRETQYF. For the CDR3, the DNA is TGTGCCAGCAGTCTAGGACAACGGGAGACCCAGTACTTC.

The chain uses TRBV27 and TRBJ1-2; weak D call: TRBD1 (5 bases). Trimming cost V 0 bases and J 8 bases, with 19 bases left between them. The germline CDR1 and CDR2 sequences are MNHEY and SMNVEV (reference sequence). The CDR3 has 16 residues. This CDR3 reads CASSLSISVGREGYTF. The CDR3 DNA sequence: TGTGCCAGCAGTTTATCTATAAGTGTGGGCAGGGAAGGCTACACCTTC.

This chain links TRBV7-9 with TRBJ2-5, with 8 bases fitting TRBD1. Germline V lookup: CDR1 SEHNR, CDR2 FQNEAQ (reference sequence). V gave up 1 base and J gave up 0 bases; unmatched junction bases: 7. This CDR3 is 17 amino acids long. Written as DNA, the CDR3 is TGTGCCAGCAGCTTAGGTCCTGCAGGGGGCTACCAAGAGACCCAGTACTTC. Amino acid sequence: CASSLGPAGGYQETQYF.

J is TRBJ2-3 and V is TRBV7-8; D possibly corresponds to TRBD2 (6 bases). The V gene's germline CDR1 is SGHVS and CDR2 FQNEAQ. CDR3 length equals 17 residues. The V and J ends lost 6 bases and 0 bases respectively, with 19 bases between them. The CDR3 region is CASSPINSGSSTDTQYF. DNA of the CDR3: TGTGCCAGCAGTCCTATAAATAGCGGTTCTAGCACAGATACGCAGTATTTT.

The rearrangement joins TRBV5-1 to TRBJ2-7; 7 nucleotides agree with TRBD1. J gave up 3 bases and V 6 bases, and 18 bases lay outside the gene matches. Germline V gives CDR1 SGHRS, CDR2 YFSETQ. CDR3 length equals 17 residues. The CDR3 nucleotides read TGCGCCAGCACCCCCAGCTTGTTAGGGGGCAACCTCTACGAGCAGTACTTC. The encoded protein is CASTPSLLGGNLYEQYF. Full variable domain (missing parts from reference TRBV5-1 and TRBJ2-7): KAGVTQTPRYLIKTRGQQVTLSCSPISGHRSVSWYQQTPGQGLQFLFEYFSETQRNKGNFPGRFSGRQFSNSRSEMNVSTLELGDSALYLCASTPSLLGGNLYEQYFGPGTRLTVT.

The chain couples TRBV9 to TRBJ2-7; possibly TRBD1 for D (5 bases). Trimming took 0 bases from V and 6 from J, leaving 19 bases between them. Germline lookup yields CDR1 SGDLS and CDR2 YYNGEE. This CDR3 is 16 amino acids long. CDR3 region: CASSVGDSPVLGEQYF. The CDR3, as DNA: TGTGCCAGCAGCGTAGGAGACAGTCCGGTCCTTGGCGAGCAGTACTTC.

This clone was seen just once. The rearrangement uses TRBV5-1 and TRBJ1-2; no clear D gene. The germline V gene encodes CDR1 SGHRS and CDR2 YFSETQ. V was clipped by 1 base and J by 3 bases, with 10 bases between them. This CDR3 has 14 residues. CDR3 coding DNA: TGCGCCAGCAGCTTGCACGCTGCGGACTATGGCTACACCTTC. Protein sequence: CASSLHAADYGYTF.

This clone was seen a handful of times. The rearrangement links TRBV6-1 to TRBJ2-3; 11 bases align to TRBD2. CDR3 length: 17 residues. CDR1 is MNHNS, CDR2 SASEGT, per germline. With V trimmed by 2 bases and J by 6 bases, 10 bases remained unmatched. In DNA form, the CDR3 reads TGTGCCAGCAGTGAATCCCTAGCGGGAGGTGGTTCCGATACGCAGTATTTT. This gives the protein CASSESLAGGGSDTQYF.